This note documents a single TCR beta chain sequence. Its antigen is currently unknown. The treatment denotes: roughly ten-day PBMC culture with coronavirus spike peptide pools or control peptides (ViraFEST assay). This sample was taken from a study of vaccination and CD4 T cells after COVID-19. About the research overall: Nasal swab PCR had shown SARS-CoV-2 positivity in the convalescent patients (under ten mild cases, one severe case). Two of the convalescents were Hispanic, and the group consisted of six males and four females. Post-vaccination specimens were collected at a median of roughly 65 days following dose two (range 14 to 241).

General study results and limits: Analysis of convalescent patients found that 304 of 307 vaccine-specific clones were spike mono-reactive.

The study sequenced cultured CD4+ T cell DNA using the Oncomine TCR Beta short-read assay. TCRdb re-called the PCR reads through MiXCR, storing one row per CDR3 protein. The sample records around 15,000 distinct CDR3 sequences, around 46% being singletons. V was shortened by 4 bases and J by 6 bases, with 19 bases between the two germline ends. This CDR3 comprises 16 residues. Germline V gene sequence: CDR1 SEHNR, CDR2 FQNEAQ (reference sequence). The specimen sequenced was CD4+ T cells from blood, cultured in vitro. The sequence came from a human donor who had recovered from COVID-19. The chain carries TRBV7-9 and TRBJ2-1, with D maybe TRBD1 (5 bases). The CDR3 DNA reads as TGTGCCAGCAGCTCGCAGGACACCCTTTCCAGCAATGAGCAGTTCTTC. This translates into CASSSQDTLSSNEQFF.